This is a list of T cell receptor beta chains from one sample in a study of T cells in Graves' hyperthyroidism and ophthalmopathy. In TCRdb, the multiplex PCR reads were re-called with MiXCR into one record per CDR3 protein. The sample carries roughly 240,000 distinct CDR3 sequences, around 26% recorded once. Sample: blood. Source of these receptors: a woman aged 35 to 49 with Graves' ophthalmopathy. Both conserved end residues are part of each CDR3. A D gene is named only where the DNA matches it firmly. Size values are once, few and many counts, or a class for expanded clones, and some rows have none.

many	TRBJ1-1	TRBV28	NA	CASSFGRRGTEAFF	TGTGCCAGCAGTTTTGGCAGGAGGGGCACTGAAGCTTTCTTT
many	TRBJ2-7	TRBV20-1	TRBD2	CSASLTSDGYEQYF	TGCAGTGCTAGCTTGACTAGCGACGGCTACGAGCAGTACTTC
many	TRBJ1-3	TRBV29-1	TRBD1	CSAEGTGLRTIYF	TGCAGCGCTGAGGGGACAGGGCTCCGCACCATATATTTT
NA	TRBJ1-1	TRBV12-3/TRBV12-4	NA	CASSLLDSEAFF	TGTGCCAGCAGTCTTCTTGACTCTGAAGCTTTCTTT
many	TRBJ2-5	TRBV3-1	NA	CASSRAVSQETQYF	TGTGCCAGCAGCCGGGCGGTGTCCCAAGAGACCCAGTACTTC
few	TRBJ2-2	TRBV18	NA	CASSPSLTGELFF	TGTGCCAGCTCACCCAGCCTCACCGGGGAGCTGTTTTTT
many	TRBJ1-3	TRBV10-3	NA	CAISDQGYSGNTIYF	TGTGCCATCAGTGATCAGGGATACTCTGGAAACACCATATATTTT
many	TRBJ1-1	TRBV12-3/TRBV12-4	TRBD1	CASSRGQGESFF	TGTGCCAGCAGCCGAGGACAGGGAGAATCTTTCTTT
many	TRBJ1-2	TRBV7-9	NA	CASSADIEGYGYTF	TGTGCCAGCAGCGCGGACATAGAAGGTTATGGCTACACCTTC
many	TRBJ2-5	TRBV27	TRBD1	CASHRQGQETQYF	TGTGCCAGCCATCGACAGGGGCAAGAGACCCAGTACTTC
many	TRBJ1-1	TRBV30	NA	CAWSKGMNTEAFF	TGTGCCTGGAGTAAGGGGATGAACACTGAAGCTTTCTTT
NA	TRBJ2-7	TRBV28	TRBD1	CASRGIRQGVPNEQYF	TGTGCCAGCAGGGGGATAAGACAGGGGGTTCCCAACGAGCAGTACTTC
NA	TRBJ1-2	TRBV20-1	TRBD1	CSAPGQGHGYTF	TGCAGTGCTCCCGGACAGGGCCATGGCTACACCTTC
NA	TRBJ2-7	TRBV6-1	NA	CASSRDLAYEQYF	TGTGCCAGCAGTCGGGACCTAGCCTACGAGCAGTACTTC
many	TRBJ1-3	TRBV11-1	NA	CASSFYTDSSGNTIYF	TGTGCCAGCAGCTTCTACACGGACAGCTCTGGAAACACCATATATTTT
NA	TRBJ2-5	TRBV28	NA	CASSLSTETQYF	TGTGCCAGCAGTTTATCCACCGAGACCCAGTACTTC
few	TRBJ2-2	TRBV5-1	NA	CASSLAGTAGTGELFF	TGCGCCAGCAGCTTAGCAGGCACCGCGGGGACCGGGGAGCTGTTTTTT
NA	TRBJ1-3	TRBV12-3/TRBV12-4	NA	CASSLVNPNTIYF	TGTGCCAGCAGTTTGGTTAATCCAAACACCATATATTTT
many	TRBJ2-7	TRBV9	TRBD1	CASSPRQGPSDYEQYF	TGTGCCAGCAGCCCCCGACAGGGACCCTCCGACTACGAGCAGTACTTC
many	TRBJ2-7	TRBV9	NA	CASSGGTDEQYF	TGTGCCAGCAGCGGGGGGACTGACGAGCAGTACTTC
NA	TRBJ2-5	TRBV6-1	NA	CASRSGTDPRGGKTQYF	TGTGCCAGCAGGTCCGGGACAGACCCGCGTGGGGGGAAGACCCAGTACTTC
many	TRBJ1-1	TRBV18	NA	CASSPVPTREAFF	TGTGCCAGCTCACCCGTCCCGACCCGTGAAGCTTTCTTT
many	TRBJ1-2	TRBV6-5	TRBD1	CASRVQGAYGYTF	TGTGCCAGCAGGGTACAGGGGGCCTATGGCTACACCTTC
many	TRBJ2-7	TRBV28	NA	CASSFATGIEQYF	TGTGCCAGCAGTTTCGCGACAGGTATTGAGCAGTACTTC
NA	TRBJ2-4	TRBV6-1	TRBD1	CASSSPRQGDIQYF	TGTGCCAGCAGTAGCCCACGGCAGGGGGACATTCAGTACTTC
few	TRBJ1-2	TRBV9	NA	CASSAPWYGYTF	TGTGCCAGCAGCGCTCCATGGTATGGCTACACCTTC
many	TRBJ2-5	TRBV7-2	NA	CASSLALARGRETQYF	TGTGCCAGCAGCTTAGCGCTAGCCCGGGGAAGGGAGACCCAGTACTTC
many	TRBJ1-2	TRBV11-1	TRBD1	CASSTRQGAGYGYTF	TGTGCCAGCAGCACGAGACAGGGGGCCGGATATGGCTACACCTTC
many	TRBJ1-1	TRBV6-1	NA	CASYSGVNTEAFF	TGTGCCTCATACTCTGGGGTTAACACTGAAGCTTTCTTT
many	TRBJ1-5	TRBV28	NA	CASSSHTPPQHF	TGTGCCAGCAGTTCCCACACCCCGCCCCAGCATTTT
few	TRBJ1-1	TRBV28	TRBD1	CASRTSDRTNTEAFF	TGTGCCAGCAGAACGTCGGACAGGACCAACACTGAAGCTTTCTTT
many	TRBJ1-2	TRBV5-1	NA	CASSPGTPNYGYTF	TGCGCCAGCAGCCCCGGGACACCGAACTATGGCTACACCTTC
few	TRBJ1-2	TRBV28	NA	CASSPQGLEDYGYTF	TGTGCCAGCAGTCCACAGGGCCTGGAAGACTATGGCTACACCTTC
NA	TRBJ1-1	TRBV12-3/TRBV12-4	NA	CASSRDTKWNTEAFF	TGTGCCAGCAGTCGGGACACGAAATGGAACACTGAAGCTTTCTTT
NA	TRBJ2-7	TRBV6-1	TRBD1	CASRRTGSHEQYF	TGTGCCAGCAGAAGGACAGGGTCCCACGAGCAGTACTTC
many	TRBJ1-5	TRBV3-1	NA	CASSHGRSNQPQHF	TGTGCCAGCAGCCACGGTCGTAGCAATCAGCCCCAGCATTTT